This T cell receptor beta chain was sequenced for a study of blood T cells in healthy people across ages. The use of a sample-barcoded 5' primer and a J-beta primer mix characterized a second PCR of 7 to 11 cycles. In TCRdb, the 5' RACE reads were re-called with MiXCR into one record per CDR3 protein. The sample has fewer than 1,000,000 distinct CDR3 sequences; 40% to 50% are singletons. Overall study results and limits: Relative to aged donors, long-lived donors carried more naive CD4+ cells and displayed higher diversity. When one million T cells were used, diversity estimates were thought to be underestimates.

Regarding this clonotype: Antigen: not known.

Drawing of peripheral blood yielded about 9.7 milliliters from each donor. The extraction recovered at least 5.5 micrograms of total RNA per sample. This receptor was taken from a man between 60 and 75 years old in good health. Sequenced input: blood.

CDR3 sequence (DNA): TGTGCCAGCAGCCCGGACGGCCAGCAGGCCTACGAGCAGTACTTC. Protein product: CASSPDGQQAYEQYF. The chain links TRBV7-2 to TRBJ2-7; no firm D call. The V end was cut by 5 bases, the J end by 2 bases, with 16 bases between. CDR3 size: 15 residues. Germline V gene sequence: CDR1 SGHTA, CDR2 FQGNSA.